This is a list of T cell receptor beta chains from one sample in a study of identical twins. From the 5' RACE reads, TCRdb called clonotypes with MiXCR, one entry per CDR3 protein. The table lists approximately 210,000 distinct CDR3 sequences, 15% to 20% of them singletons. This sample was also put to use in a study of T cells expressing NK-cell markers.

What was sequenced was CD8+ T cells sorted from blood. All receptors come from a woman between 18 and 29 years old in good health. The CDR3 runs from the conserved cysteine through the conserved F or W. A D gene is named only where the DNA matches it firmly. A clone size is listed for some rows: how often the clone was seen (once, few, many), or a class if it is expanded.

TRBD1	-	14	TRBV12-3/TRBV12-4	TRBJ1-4	TGTGCCACTTCGAAGGGGGCAGTATGGGAAAAACTGTTTTTT	CATSKGAVWEKLFF
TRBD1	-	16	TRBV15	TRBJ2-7	TGTGCCACCAGCGAACAGGGGATCGAAAGCTCCTACGAGCAGTACTTC	CATSEQGIESSYEQYF
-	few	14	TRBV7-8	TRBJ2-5	TGTGCCAGCAGCTACATAGCGGAGCAAGAGACCCAGTACTTC	CASSYIAEQETQYF
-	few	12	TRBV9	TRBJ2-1	TGTGCCAGCAGCGTAGATGGTAATGAGCAGTTCTTC	CASSVDGNEQFF
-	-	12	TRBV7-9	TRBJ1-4	TGTGCCAGCAGCTTCTTGGATGAAAAACTGTTTTTT	CASSFLDEKLFF
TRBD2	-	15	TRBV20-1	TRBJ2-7	TGCAGTGCTTTATCCGGGACTAGCGGGAGATACGAGCAGTACTTC	CSALSGTSGRYEQYF
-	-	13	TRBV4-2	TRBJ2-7	TGTGCCATCAGCTCCGGGACATCTTACGAGCAGTACTTC	CAISSGTSYEQYF
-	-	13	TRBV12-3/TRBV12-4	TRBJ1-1	TGTGCCAGCAGTTTGGCCGGACCAAGTGAAGCTTTCTTT	CASSLAGPSEAFF
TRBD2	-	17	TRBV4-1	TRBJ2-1	TGCGCCAGCAGCCAAGATCGGACTAGCGGGAGGTTTAATGAGCAGTTCTTC	CASSQDRTSGRFNEQFF
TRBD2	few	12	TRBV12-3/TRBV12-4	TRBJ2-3	TGTGCCAGCAGTTCACTAGCGGGTACGCAGTATTTT	CASSSLAGTQYF
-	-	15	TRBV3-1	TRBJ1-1	TGTGCCAGCAGCCATCCGACAGGACTTAACACTGAAGCTTTCTTT	CASSHPTGLNTEAFF
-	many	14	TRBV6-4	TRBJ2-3	TGTGCCAGCAGTGAAACGGGGGAGGCAGATACGCAGTATTTT	CASSETGEADTQYF
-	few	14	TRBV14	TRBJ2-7	TGTGCCAGCAGCCAAGGGGTCGTGGGATTCGAGCAGTACTTC	CASSQGVVGFEQYF
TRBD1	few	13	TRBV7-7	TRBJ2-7	TGTGCCAGCAGCTCCGAACAGGGGTACGAGCAGTACTTC	CASSSEQGYEQYF
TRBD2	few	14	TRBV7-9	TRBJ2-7	TGTGCCAGCACCCTTAGCGGGAGGGCCTACGAGCAGTACTTC	CASTLSGRAYEQYF
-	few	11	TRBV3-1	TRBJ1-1	TGTGCCAGCAGCCAATACGGTGAAGCTTTCTTT	CASSQYGEAFF
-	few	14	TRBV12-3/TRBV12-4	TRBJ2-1	TGTGCCAGCAGAGCTCTAGCAGGGTACAATGAGCAGTTCTTC	CASRALAGYNEQFF
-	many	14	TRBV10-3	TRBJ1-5	TGTGCCATCAGTGAGGGGGACGGGAATCAGCCCCAGCATTTT	CAISEGDGNQPQHF
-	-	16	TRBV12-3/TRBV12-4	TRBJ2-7	TGTGCCAGCAGTTCCGCCGGGCGGGGACTTCACAGGGAGCAGTACTTC	CASSSAGRGLHREQYF
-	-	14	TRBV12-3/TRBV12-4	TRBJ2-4	TGTGCCAGCAGTAAGATAGAAGCCAAAAACATTCAGTACTTC	CASSKIEAKNIQYF
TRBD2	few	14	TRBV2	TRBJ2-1	TGTGCCAGCAGTGATGGGACTAGCGGGGGTGTTGAGTTCTTC	CASSDGTSGGVEFF
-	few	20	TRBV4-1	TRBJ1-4	TGCGCCAGCAGCCAAGGGATGTCATGGGCCCGTGAGGGGACTAATGAAAAACTGTTTTTT	CASSQGMSWAREGTNEKLFF